A single sample gave rise to the 2 T cell receptor beta chains below, sequenced in a study of T-cell reconstitution after alpha-beta-depleted transplantation in children. Preparation of the TCRbeta library used unique molecular identifiers. From the PCR reads, TCRdb called clonotypes with MiXCR, one entry per CDR3 protein. The sample lists about 640,000 distinct CDR3 sequences; about 15% were seen once. This material consisted of PBMCs from the stem cell graft donor, taken from the stem cell graft. The receptor source for this set is a human donor who donated a stem cell graft to a child with acute myeloid leukemia.

J is TRBJ1-1 and V is TRBV20-1; TRBD1 is a possible D gene (5 bases). Germline V gene lookup returns CDR1 DFQATT and CDR2 SNEGSKA (reference sequence). V lost 6 bases to trimming and J lost 5 bases, with 22 bases between them. There are 15 residues in the CDR3. The CDR3 DNA is TGCAGTGCGGCGTCTAATGGGGGTCCCGATACTGAAGCTTTCTTT. This sequence encodes CSAASNGGPDTEAFF.

The chain carries TRBV5-1 and TRBJ1-1, with D maybe TRBD1 (6 bases). The CDR3 sequence is 15 residues long. V was clipped by 0 bases and J by 5 bases, with 14 bases between them. Per the germline V gene, CDR1 is SGHRS and CDR2 is YFSETQ. In nucleotides, the CDR3 is TGCGCCAGCAGCTTGGAGGCAGGGGAAGTGACTGAAGCTTTCTTT. Translated: CASSLEAGEVTEAFF.